A single sample is the source of the 12 T cell receptor beta chains below, sequenced in a study of T cell repertoires in cytomegalovirus infection (dated by TCRdb to between 2018 and 2021). Their specific antigens are unknown. Instrument used: Illumina HiSeq 1500. Clones were called with MiXCR by TCRdb after fastp trimmed the public reads at Q25, and only in-frame beta chains were retained. Every CDR3 protein is listed once, alongside the most common genes and DNA of its rows. This sample has some 920,000 distinct CDR3 sequences in its table, and around 31% of those were observed once. The biggest ten clones account for about 14% of the sample. The sample's treatment or condition label, in plain terms: in vitro stimulation with specific CMV peptide epitopes to enrich CMV-specific T cells. The sample in question was cultured CD8+ T cells from PBMCs, obtained from culture after CMV antigen stimulation. The receptor source for this set is a human donor in good health (CMV status not recorded). Some clones in this sample may be carry-over from other donors' samples.

Points on this clonotype: A read error may account for a junction end that differs from germline. V gene TRBV12-5 combines with J gene TRBJ2-2, with a weak D call TRBD2 (5 bases). CDR1 is LGHNT and CDR2 is FRNRAP in the germline V gene. The CDR3 totals 15 residues. The CDR3, as DNA: TGTGCTAGTGGCCCGGTAAGGCGAAACACCGGGGAGCTGTATTTT. Encoded protein: CASGPVRRNTGELYF.

The table lists this clonotype with a few counts. The rearrangement joins TRBV27 to TRBJ1-1; D call uncertain. Germline loops: CDR1 MNHEY, CDR2 SMNVEV (reference sequence). V lost 6 bases and J 1 base, leaving 9 bases between the germline ends. CDR3 length equals 13 residues. The CDR3 region is CASRWAENTEAFF. The CDR3 DNA is TGTGCCAGCAGATGGGCTGAGAACACTGAAGCTTTCTTT.

This clonotype was counted many times. This chain joins TRBV24-1 and TRBJ2-5; tentative D call: TRBD1 (5 bases). This CDR3 has 15 amino acids. Per germline, CDR1 KGHDR and CDR2 SFDVKD. V lost 5 bases and J lost 5, with 17 bases in between. The CDR3 sequence is CATSARQGPAETQYF. The CDR3 DNA reads TGTGCCACCAGTGCTCGCCAGGGCCCTGCTGAGACCCAGTACTTC.

V and J are TRBV6-2 or TRBV6-3 and TRBJ1-2, with 9 bases that match TRBD1. The CDR3 length is 17 residues. The germline CDR1 and CDR2 sequences are MNHEY and SVGEGT. Trimming took 6 bases from V and 5 from J; bases not matched to a gene: 16. The CDR3 DNA reads as TGTGCCAGCAGCCCCTGGGACAGGGCGAAGGGGACATATGGCTACACCTTC. Translated: CASSPWDRAKGTYGYTF.

The chain combines TRBV27 with TRBJ1-2; TRBD1 matches at 7 bases. The ends lost 2 bases at V and 0 bases at J; junction bases unmatched: 12. The CDR3 contains 18 residues. Germline V gene lookup returns CDR1 MNHEY and CDR2 SMNVEV (reference sequence). The CDR3 DNA is TGTGCCAGCAGTTTACGGGGACAGTGGGAGGTCGCTAACTATGGCTACACCTTC. It codes for CASSLRGQWEVANYGYTF.

The CDR3 spells CASSFAGAAGELFF. In DNA form, the CDR3 reads TGTGCCAGCAGTTTCGCGGGGGCTGCCGGGGAGCTGTTTTTT. This chain uses TRBV12-3 or TRBV12-4 with TRBJ2-2; D is possibly TRBD2 (7 bases). This CDR3 spans 14 amino acids. Trimming removed 3 bases at V and 6 bases at J, with 11 bases between.

A few counts support this clonotype. The J gene is TRBJ1-2, the V gene TRBV28; possible D gene TRBD1, 5 bases. Germline V gives CDR1 MDHEN, CDR2 SYDVKM. The CDR3 runs 15 residues. With 5 bases removed from V and 8 bases from J, the gap between germline ends came to 21 bases. The CDR3 reads CASSPLGTTPRGYTF. CDR3 bases: TGTGCCAGCAGTCCCCTCGGGACCACACCTCGGGGCTACACCTTC.

The rearrangement joins TRBV7-8 to TRBJ1-2; weak D call: TRBD1 (6 bases). This CDR3 is built from 14 residues. V was clipped by 6 bases and J by 8 bases, with 19 bases between them. CDR1 SGHVS and CDR2 FQNEAQ come from the germline V gene. The CDR3 region is CASSYEGGGRGYTF. CDR3 nucleotides: TGTGCCAGCAGTTATGAGGGGGGGGGACGGGGCTACACCTTC. The whole variable domain, remainder taken from reference TRBV7-8 and TRBJ1-2, is GAGVSQSPRYKVAKRGQDVALRCDPISGHVSLFWYQQALGQGPEFLTYFQNEAQLDKSGLPSDRFFAERPEGSVSTLKIQRTQQEDSAVYLCASSYEGGGRGYTFGSGTRLTVV.

In its sample, this clonotype was seen a few times. The chain employs TRBV7-9 and TRBJ2-1; D unresolved. Trimming took off 7 bases at V and 4 bases at J, with 17 bases between the two ends. Germline CDR1 and CDR2: SEHNR and FQNEAQ (reference sequence). CDR3 length equals 15 residues. CDR3 coding DNA: TGTGCCAGCATCGGGTACCCCTCAACTTACAATGAGCAGTTCTTC. Translated, it gives CASIGYPSTYNEQFF.

This chain connects TRBV20-1 to TRBJ1-1; D unresolved. CDR1 and CDR2 from the germline V gene are DFQATT and SNEGSKA (reference sequence). Trimming pared 4 bases from V and 0 bases from J, leaving 12 bases between. CDR3 length: 14 amino acids. The CDR3 loop is CSAKEGLVNTEAFF. The CDR3 DNA sequence: TGCAGTGCTAAGGAGGGCCTTGTGAACACTGAAGCTTTCTTT.

This clonotype was detected only a few times. The chain uses TRBV18 and TRBJ1-1, with unresolved D. Germline loops: CDR1 KGHSH, CDR2 LQKENI. Trimming pared 4 bases from V and 8 bases from J, leaving 26 bases between. The CDR3 has 17 amino acids. CDR3 DNA: TGTGCCAGCTCACGACCGAACAAGAAGGGCTCGGATCCAGAAGCTTTCTTT. It yields the protein CASSRPNKKGSDPEAFF.

The chain links TRBV7-2 to TRBJ1-2; 7 nucleotides line up with TRBD1. The CDR3 consists of 12 residues. Trimming cost V 6 bases and J 9 bases; bases outside gene matches: 7. The germline V gene encodes CDR1 SGHTA and CDR2 FQGNSA. The CDR3 coding sequence is TGTGCCAGCAGACAAACAGGGGAACGCTACACCTTC. It yields the protein CASRQTGERYTF.